This note documents a single T cell receptor beta chain sequence. No antigen is known for it. Germline CDR1 and CDR2: MNHNS and SASEGT. The CDR3 has 15 amino acids. The V end lost 10 bases, the J end lost 5 bases, and 20 bases lay between the germline ends. The data were obtained in a study of post-analysis software for immune sequencing data. Overall study findings and caveats: Normalized Chao1 diversity in multiple sclerosis patients fell significantly below that of controls. A handful of TRBV segments appeared more often in patients than in controls, and TRBV5-6, TRBV5-1 and TRBV20-1 were among these.

Prepared libraries of TCR beta cDNA carried unique molecular identifiers. A population of 1 to 10 million T cells gave rise to roughly 0.5 million cDNA molecules. TCRdb fed the PCR reads into MiXCR, producing one record per CDR3 protein. In the table there are 820,000 or so distinct CDR3 sequences, 53% of which are singletons. The source of this sequence is a girl aged 5-17 years with multiple sclerosis. Sequenced material: blood. The chain uses TRBV6-1 and TRBJ2-2; D is possibly TRBD1 (5 bases). CDR3 loop: CATDLRQGGTGELFF. DNA of the CDR3: TGTGCCACCGACCTTAGGCAGGGTGGGACCGGGGAGCTGTTTTTT.